Below, 15 T cell receptor beta chains from the same sample are listed, as sequenced in a study of T cell repertoires in cytomegalovirus infection. TCRdb analysed the reads with MiXCR anew, one entry per CDR3 protein. The repertoire holds about 300,000 distinct CDR3 sequences, with roughly a tenth as singletons. Sequenced: PBMCs. All receptors derive from a human donor in good health (CMV status not recorded). Some clones in this sample may be carry-over from other donors' samples.

A few counts support this clonotype. This chain links TRBV20-1 with TRBJ1-5; D perhaps matches TRBD1 (6 bases). Germline V gene lookup returns CDR1 DFQATT and CDR2 SNEGSKA (reference sequence). With 1 base removed from V and 1 base from J, the gap between germline ends came to 11 bases. The CDR3 is 15 residues long. The CDR3 loop reads CSARGQGGSNQPQHF. The DNA for the CDR3 is TGCAGTGCTAGAGGTCAAGGGGGAAGCAATCAGCCCCAGCATTTT.

This clonotype has at least ten counts. The chain combines TRBV7-3 with TRBJ2-1, with 10 bases that match TRBD1. With 4 bases clipped from V and 5 bases from J, the junction kept 5 bases outside the gene matches. Germline values: CDR1 SGHTA, CDR2 FQGTGA. The CDR3 runs to 15 residues. CDR3 sequence: CASSYGQGDHNEQFF. For the CDR3, the DNA is TGTGCCAGCAGCTACGGACAGGGGGATCACAATGAGCAGTTCTTC.

This clonotype was seen more than once but under ten times. The rearrangement joins TRBV19 to TRBJ2-5, with TRBD1 matching 9 bases. Trimming removed 4 bases from V and 4 bases from J; junction bases left unmatched: 10. In germline, CDR1 is LNHDA, CDR2 SQIVND (reference sequence). The CDR3 has 16 residues. The CDR3 nucleotides are TGTGCCAGTAGTACCTCAAGGACAGGGGCGGGAGAGACCCAGTACTTC. As protein: CASSTSRTGAGETQYF. Looking up the rest from reference TRBV19 and TRBJ2-5 gives the full variable domain: DGGITQSPKYLFRKEGQNVTLSCEQNLNHDAMYWYRQDPGQGLRLIYYSQIVNDFQKGDIAEGYSVSREKKESFPLTVTSAQKNPTAFYLCASSTSRTGAGETQYFGPGTRLLVL.

This clonotype was seen ten or more times. This chain links TRBV7-2 with TRBJ1-1, with 8 nucleotides matching TRBD1. CDR1 SGHTA and CDR2 FQGNSA come from the germline V gene. This CDR3 is built from 23 residues. J gave up 0 bases and V 2 bases, and 26 bases lay outside the gene matches. DNA for the CDR3: TGTGCCAGCAGCTTAAGGGCCATGTATAATCAGCAGGGGGCCTCATACATGAACACTGAAGCTTTCTTT. This translates into CASSLRAMYNQQGASYMNTEAFF.

The table lists this clonotype with a few counts. The chain has TRBV2 and TRBJ1-2; TRBD1 agrees at 8 bases. The CDR3 consists of 16 residues. The germline gives CDR1 SNHLY, CDR2 FYNNEI. The J segment lost 1 base and the V segment lost 5 bases, leaving 9 bases of the junction unmatched. In nucleotides, the CDR3 is TGTGCCAGCAGTCCAAATCCGACAGGGGATAACTATGGCTACACCTTC. Protein: CASSPNPTGDNYGYTF.

This sequence joins TRBV6-6 and TRBJ1-2; no definite D call. Between the trimmed V and J ends, which lost 5 bases and 7 bases, there was a span of 11 bases. The CDR3 covers 12 residues. Germline V gene data show CDR1 as MNHNY and CDR2 as SVGAGI (reference sequence). The CDR3 is CASSASLFGYTF. DNA of the CDR3: TGTGCCAGCAGTGCCTCACTCTTTGGCTACACCTTC.

This clonotype was counted a few times. This chain joins TRBV6-5 and TRBJ1-2; D call uncertain. This CDR3 region has 14 residues. From germline, CDR1 is MNHEY and CDR2 SVGAGI. V shed 6 bases and J shed 4 bases, with 15 bases lying between them. CDR3 sequence reads: CASRGDMRPYGYTF. As DNA, the CDR3 is TGTGCCAGCAGGGGCGATATGAGACCCTATGGCTACACCTTC.

This clonotype was seen a few times. The CDR3 here is CASHSEVSRTDTQYF. The CDR3 DNA reads as TGTGCCTCACACTCCGAGGTTTCTCGCACAGATACGCAGTATTTT. The V call is TRBV27, the J call TRBJ2-3; no clear D. Germline-derived CDR1 and CDR2 are MNHEY and SMNVEV (reference sequence). The CDR3 extends over 15 amino acids. The V end lost 11 bases, the J end lost 1 base, and 19 bases lay between the germline ends.

This clonotype was detected many times. The chain links TRBV6-5 to TRBJ1-4, with D unclear. V lost 8 bases, J lost 0 bases, and 4 bases lay in between. The germline CDR1 and CDR2 sequences are MNHEY and SVGAGI. The CDR3 length is 12 residues. CDR3 nucleotides: TGTGCCAGCGCCTCAACTAATGAAAAACTGTTTTTT. Encoded protein: CASASTNEKLFF.

This chain uses TRBV20-1 with TRBJ1-2; TRBD1 is a possible D gene (5 bases). Trimming took 3 bases from V and 3 from J, leaving 14 bases between them. CDR3 length: 14 residues. Germline assignment: CDR1 DFQATT and CDR2 SNEGSKA (reference sequence). The CDR3 loop reads CSARRGRGDYGYTF. DNA for the CDR3: TGCAGTGCTAGGAGGGGACGGGGGGACTATGGCTACACCTTC.

This clonotype was detected once. J is TRBJ2-5 and V is TRBV3-1; no definite D call. This CDR3 is 13 amino acids long. The V and J ends lost 1 base and 6 bases respectively, with 9 bases between them. CDR1 and CDR2 from the germline V gene are LGHDT and YNNKEL (reference sequence). CDR3 sequence (DNA): TGTGCCAGCAGCCAAGTCGCGGTACAGACCCAGTACTTC. This sequence encodes CASSQVAVQTQYF.

This rearrangement joins TRBV7-9 to TRBJ2-1; 8 positions agree with TRBD1. The CDR3 is made up of 15 amino acids. Germline CDR1 SEHNR, CDR2 FQNEAQ (reference sequence). The trim removed 5 bases at V and 9 bases at J, leaving 12 bases unmatched. In DNA form, the CDR3 reads TGTGCCAGCAGCCACCGACAGGGGAATGGTGGTGAGCAGTTCTTC. Translating it yields CASSHRQGNGGEQFF.

This chain links TRBV2 with TRBJ2-5; 7 nucleotides line up with TRBD1. Germline lookup yields CDR1 SNHLY and CDR2 FYNNEI. The CDR3 has 13 residues. Trimming cost V 6 bases and J 4 bases; bases outside gene matches: 5. The CDR3 bases are TGTGCCAGCAGCGCCGACAGGGCAGAGACCCAGTACTTC. Translating it yields CASSADRAETQYF.

The chain is built from TRBV5-4 and TRBJ2-3; TRBD2 matches at 13 bases. The CDR3 has 15 amino acids. Germline CDR1 and CDR2: SGHNT and YYREEE (reference sequence). J was trimmed by 5 bases and V by 4 bases; bases with no gene match: 4. In DNA form, the CDR3 reads TGTGCCAGCAGCACTAGCGGGGGGGCGATAGATACGCAGTATTTT. Residues: CASSTSGGAIDTQYF.

This clonotype occurred many times. The chain links TRBV7-2 to TRBJ1-2; 8 positions agree with TRBD1. Germline CDR1 is SGHTA and CDR2 is FQGNSA. This CDR3 is 15 amino acids long. Trimming at V came to 5 bases and at J to 8 bases, leaving 13 bases not matched to a gene. CDR3 protein: CASSPGQGQGRGYTF. The CDR3 region has the DNA TGTGCCAGCAGCCCCGGACAGGGTCAAGGACGGGGCTACACCTTC.